Each of the 26 T cell receptor beta chains below was sequenced from the same sample in a study of neoadjuvant anti-PD-1 for oral cavity cancer. Only in-frame clones appear in the TCRdb table, and some are missing; sequencing was by immunoSEQ multiplex PCR. The data show about 16,000 clones, with under 70% seen just once and 2.5% to 3% held by the top ten. Material: PBMCs, obtained before nivolumab (anti-PD-1) treatment. Receptors were obtained from a person aged 40 to 85 with oral cavity squamous cell carcinoma.

V usage is TRBV5-4 and J usage is TRBJ1-1; D gene uncertain. The ends were cut back, 1 base at V and 1 base at J, with 14 bases in the middle. The CDR3 consists of 16 residues. Germline CDR1 SGHNT, CDR2 YYREEE (reference sequence). The CDR3 nucleotides read TGTGCCAGCAGCTTGATGGGTTACGGGTCGAACACTGAAGCTTTCTTT. Its translation is CASSLMGYGSNTEAFF.

The chain is built from TRBV28 and TRBJ1-2; tentatively, D is TRBD1 (5 bases). CDR3 length: 15 residues. CDR1 MDHEN and CDR2 SYDVKM come from the germline V gene. V lost 6 bases to trimming and J lost 2 bases, with 16 bases between them. The CDR3 DNA sequence: TGTGCCAGCAGCCCCTCAACGGGGGTCAACTATGGCTACACCTTC. Translated, it gives CASSPSTGVNYGYTF.

This clone was seen only a few times. The J gene is TRBJ1-2, the V gene TRBV6-5; D ambiguous. Germline CDR1 reads MNHEY; CDR2 reads SVGAGI. V gave up 7 bases and J gave up 4 bases, with 10 bases separating them. This CDR3 has 12 amino acids. CDR3 coding DNA: TGTGCCAGCACTTCACACAGCTATGGCTACACCTTC. Its translation is CASTSHSYGYTF.

The rearrangement uses TRBV7-9 and TRBJ2-3; the match to TRBD1 covers 8 bases. The CDR3 has 15 amino acids. V trimming: 5 bases; J trimming: 5 bases; junction bases outside the gene matches: 9. Germline CDR1 and CDR2: SEHNR and FQNEAQ (reference sequence). CDR3 loop: CASSLDRGGGDTQYF. The CDR3 region has the DNA TGTGCCAGCAGCCTCGACAGGGGAGGAGGAGATACGCAGTATTTT. The full variable domain, rest sourced from reference TRBV7-9 and TRBJ2-3, is DTGVSQNPRHKITKRGQNVTFRCDPISEHNRLYWYRQTLGQGPEFLTYFQNEAQLEKSRLLSDRFSAERPKGSFSTLEIQRTEQGDSAMYLCASSLDRGGGDTQYFGPGTRLTVL.

This chain uses TRBV5-1 with TRBJ1-1; D is possibly TRBD1 (6 bases). From germline, CDR1 is SGHRS and CDR2 YFSETQ. The CDR3 extends over 16 amino acids. Trimming took 2 bases from V and 4 from J, leaving 18 bases between them. As DNA, the CDR3 is TGCGCCAGCAGCTTCCAACAGGGTTCCGGGGGCACTGAAGCTTTCTTT. Amino acid sequence: CASSFQQGSGGTEAFF.

This clone was observed a few times. The CDR3 is CASSLRPEAGELFF. The CDR3 DNA is TGCGCCAGCAGCCTCCGACCTGAAGCCGGGGAGCTGTTTTTT. The chain employs TRBV4-1 and TRBJ2-2; D is uncertain. Per the germline V gene, CDR1 is MGHRA and CDR2 is YSYEKL. V lost 4 bases to trimming and J lost 6 bases, with 12 bases between them. The CDR3 runs 14 residues.

The CDR3 here is CASREGSLTYEQYF. The CDR3 DNA sequence: TGTGCCAGCAGAGAGGGCTCCCTCACCTACGAGCAGTACTTC. V usage is TRBV28 and J usage is TRBJ2-7, with a weak D call TRBD2 (5 bases). V was shortened by 6 bases and J by 2 bases, with 14 bases between the two germline ends. Germline-derived CDR1 and CDR2 are MDHEN and SYDVKM. There are 14 residues in the CDR3. The variable domain in full, with the rest retrieved from reference TRBV28 and TRBJ2-7, is DVKVTQSSRYLVKRTGEKVFLECVQDMDHENMFWYRQDPGLGLRLIYFSYDVKMKEKGDIPEGYSVSREKKERFSLILESASTNQTSMYLCASREGSLTYEQYFGPGTRLTVT.

The chain joins TRBV30 to TRBJ1-5; D possibly corresponds to TRBD1 (6 bases). With 1 base removed from V and 4 bases from J, the gap between germline ends came to 17 bases. The CDR3 is 16 residues long. Germline-derived CDR1 and CDR2 are GTSNPN and SVGIG (reference sequence). The CDR3 DNA reads as TGTGCCTGGAGTGGGGGGGGGCTGAATCTTAATCAGCCCCAGCATTTT. This encodes CAWSGGGLNLNQPQHF.

This chain connects TRBV5-1 to TRBJ2-2, with D unresolved. Germline V gene lookup returns CDR1 SGHRS and CDR2 YFSETQ. This CDR3 has 14 amino acids. Trimming took off 4 bases at V and 10 bases at J, with 17 bases between the two ends. The CDR3 DNA reads TGCGCCAGCAGCAAAGGGATCTATCCGGAGGAGCTGTTTTTT. Translated, it gives CASSKGIYPEELFF.

The CDR3 here is CASNSGVQETQYF. The DNA for the CDR3 is TGTGCCAGCAACTCGGGGGTCCAAGAGACCCAGTACTTC. The chain has TRBV2 and TRBJ2-5; D is possibly TRBD2 (6 bases). Germline CDR1 is SNHLY and CDR2 is FYNNEI. The CDR3 contains 13 residues. V dropped 7 bases and J dropped 1 base, with 10 bases sitting between them.

V gene TRBV5-1 combines with J gene TRBJ1-1; TRBD1 matches at 7 bases. V dropped 3 bases and J dropped 1; count of bases not matched to a gene: 3. The CDR3 length is 14 residues. Germline CDR1 reads SGHRS; CDR2 reads YFSETQ. In DNA form, the CDR3 reads TGCGCCAGCAGCTCGGGACAGAAGAACACTGAAGCTTTCTTT. Translating it yields CASSSGQKNTEAFF. Looking up the rest from reference TRBV5-1 and TRBJ1-1 gives the full variable domain: KAGVTQTPRYLIKTRGQQVTLSCSPISGHRSVSWYQQTPGQGLQFLFEYFSETQRNKGNFPGRFSGRQFSNSRSEMNVSTLELGDSALYLCASSSGQKNTEAFFGQGTRLTVV.

The chain employs TRBV27 and TRBJ2-7; D may be TRBD1 (5 bases). V lost 2 bases and J 9 bases, leaving 8 bases between the germline ends. Germline loops: CDR1 MNHEY, CDR2 SMNVEV (reference sequence). This CDR3 has 11 residues. This CDR3 is CASSLGARQYF. The CDR3 coding sequence is TGTGCCAGCAGTTTAGGGGCAAGGCAGTACTTC.

The DNA of the CDR3 is TGTGCCAGCAGATTCGGGGGGTACACTGAAGCTTTCTTT. Residues: CASRFGGYTEAFF. This chain joins TRBV7-9 and TRBJ1-1; possible D gene TRBD1, 5 bases. The V and J ends lost 6 bases and 3 bases respectively, with 11 bases between them. The CDR3 length is 13 residues. Germline values: CDR1 SEHNR, CDR2 FQNEAQ (reference sequence).

The V call is TRBV28, the J call TRBJ2-3; possibly TRBD2 for D (7 bases). The CDR3 loop spans 14 amino acids. The V and J ends lost 6 bases and 8 bases respectively, with 18 bases between them. Germline V gives CDR1 MDHEN, CDR2 SYDVKM. Written as DNA, the CDR3 is TGTGCCAGCAGCTCCGGGGGGCGATCAGGTACGCAGTATTTT. Translated: CASSSGGRSGTQYF.

As concerns this clone: Its ends do not fully match the called genes, so a read error is possible. The gene calls are TRBV2 and TRBJ2-1, with TRBD2 matching 11 bases. The CDR3 is made up of 16 amino acids. The germline gives CDR1 SNHLY, CDR2 FYNNEI. The CDR3 is CASSPGLAVSHNEQFF. The DNA for the CDR3 is TGTGCCAGCAGTCCGGGACTAGCGGTCTCCCACAATGAGCAGTTCTTC. The full variable domain, completed using reference TRBV2 and TRBJ2-1, is EPEVTQTPSHQVTQMGQEVILRCVPISNHLYFYWYRQILGQKVEFLVSFYNNEISEKSEIFDDQFSVERPDGSNFTLKIRSTKLEDSAMYFCASSPGLAVSHNEQFFGPGTRLTVL.

The J gene is TRBJ1-1, the V gene TRBV28; D remains unclear. The V end lost 6 bases, the J end lost 1 base, and 3 bases lay between the germline ends. CDR3 size: 11 residues. CDR1 and CDR2 from the germline V gene are MDHEN and SYDVKM. CDR3 amino acids: CASRENTEAFF. The CDR3 DNA follows: TGTGCCAGCAGGGAGAACACTGAAGCTTTCTTT.

This rearrangement joins TRBV6-1 to TRBJ1-1; possible D gene TRBD1, 6 bases. V was cut by 5 bases and J by 4 bases, with 17 bases left in between. There are 15 residues in the CDR3. The germline V gene encodes CDR1 MNHNS and CDR2 SASEGT. The CDR3 here is CASSQGGGQGTEAFF. CDR3 DNA: TGTGCCAGCAGTCAAGGGGGGGGCCAGGGCACTGAAGCTTTCTTT.

The gene calls are TRBV19 and TRBJ1-1; D is unclear. CDR3 size: 13 residues. Germline values: CDR1 LNHDA, CDR2 SQIVND (reference sequence). The V end was cut by 5 bases, the J end by 1 base, with 8 bases between. The CDR3 DNA reads as TGTGCCAGTAGTGACCTGGGGAACACTGAAGCTTTCTTT. As protein: CASSDLGNTEAFF.

The chain combines TRBV18 with TRBJ1-4; D gene ambiguous. CDR1 is KGHSH, CDR2 LQKENI, per germline. The CDR3 extends over 14 amino acids. V gave up 4 bases and J gave up 5 bases, with 11 bases separating them. Here the CDR3 reads CASSLGTWNEKLFF. The CDR3 DNA reads as TGTGCCAGCTCACTGGGAACCTGGAATGAAAAACTGTTTTTT.

The J gene is TRBJ2-7, the V gene TRBV9, with D perhaps TRBD1 (6 bases). Germline lookup yields CDR1 SGDLS and CDR2 YYNGEE. The CDR3 runs to 13 residues. The V end lost 4 bases, the J end lost 2 bases, and 10 bases lay between the germline ends. In nucleotides, the CDR3 is TGTGCCAGCAGCCCAGGGGTTACCTACGAGCAGTACTTC. This encodes CASSPGVTYEQYF. Variable domain in full (rest from reference TRBV9 and TRBJ2-7): DSGVTQTPKHLITATGQRVTLRCSPRSGDLSVYWYQQSLDQGLQFLIQYYNGEERAKGNILERFSAQQFPDLHSELNLSSLELGDSALYFCASSPGVTYEQYFGPGTRLTVT.

The chain links TRBV6-6 to TRBJ1-4, with D possibly being TRBD1 (5 bases). CDR1 is MNHNY, CDR2 SVGAGI, per germline (reference sequence). CDR3 length: 14 amino acids. V was clipped by 5 bases and J by 8 bases, with 15 bases between them. CDR3 sequence reads: CASSNRMANEKLFF. Here the CDR3 DNA reads TGTGCCAGCAGTAACAGGATGGCGAACGAAAAACTGTTTTTT.

The rearrangement uses TRBV30 and TRBJ1-1; D is possibly TRBD1 (6 bases). There are 13 residues in the CDR3. The V gene lost 4 bases and the J gene lost 1 base, with 10 bases spanning the gap. Germline V gives CDR1 GTSNPN, CDR2 SVGIG (reference sequence). CDR3 amino acids: CAWNGGRNTEAFF. The CDR3 DNA is TGTGCCTGGAATGGGGGGCGGAACACTGAAGCTTTCTTT.

The V gene is TRBV4-1, the J gene TRBJ1-1, with D unclear. The length of the CDR3 is 15 residues. Germline values: CDR1 MGHRA, CDR2 YSYEKL. With 0 bases removed from V and 0 bases from J, the gap between germline ends came to 8 bases. This chain's CDR3 is CASSQEFSLNTEAFF. CDR3 DNA sequence: TGCGCCAGCAGCCAAGAATTCAGCTTGAACACTGAAGCTTTCTTT.

The gene calls are TRBV6-1 and TRBJ2-6; TRBD1 agrees at 11 bases. The V and J ends lost 4 bases and 0 bases, in that order; junction bases with no gene match: 5. CDR1 is MNHNS, CDR2 SASEGT, per germline. This CDR3 has 18 amino acids. The CDR3 loop reads CASSALGQGASGANVLTF. CDR3 sequence (DNA): TGTGCCAGCAGTGCGCTCGGACAGGGGGCCTCTGGGGCCAACGTCCTGACTTTC.

The J gene is TRBJ2-7, the V gene TRBV6-5; TRBD1 or TRBD2 may be the D gene (7 bases each). Trimming took off 0 bases at V and 6 bases at J, with 15 bases between the two ends. The germline V gene encodes CDR1 MNHEY and CDR2 SVGAGI. This CDR3 has 15 amino acids. The CDR3: CASSYSGEGAFEQYF. The DNA for the CDR3 is TGTGCCAGCAGTTACTCGGGGGAGGGGGCATTCGAGCAGTACTTC.

This chain uses TRBV29-1 with TRBJ1-4; D gene unclear. Trimming took off 8 bases at V and 6 bases at J, with 13 bases between the two ends. Germline loops: CDR1 SQVTM, CDR2 ANQGSEA. This CDR3 is built from 12 residues. This chain's CDR3 is CSSYSPDEKLFF. The CDR3 coding sequence is TGCAGCTCCTATAGCCCGGATGAAAAACTGTTTTTT.